This TCR beta chain was captured by sequencing in a study of blood T cell repertoires in COVID-19. Measured with immunoSEQ multiplex PCR; TCRdb has only the in-frame clones, and not every one. The repertoire holds about 200,000 clones, with around 92% as singletons. Symptom resolution, clearance, or two negative PCRs marked the recovered donors of Cohort 3. Material: PBMCs or T cells enriched from blood (not recorded which). The sequence was collected from a woman between 18 and 29 years old who had recovered from COVID-19.

The CDR3 protein is CASSETSTGQYF. The CDR3 nucleotides are TGCGCCAGCAGTGAGACCTCGACAGGGCAGTACTTC. The V call is TRBV10-1, the J call TRBJ2-7; possible D gene TRBD1, 6 bases. CDR1 and CDR2 (germline): WNHNN, SYGVQD (reference sequence). V gave up 2 bases and J gave up 9 bases, with 11 bases separating them. CDR3 length: 12 residues.